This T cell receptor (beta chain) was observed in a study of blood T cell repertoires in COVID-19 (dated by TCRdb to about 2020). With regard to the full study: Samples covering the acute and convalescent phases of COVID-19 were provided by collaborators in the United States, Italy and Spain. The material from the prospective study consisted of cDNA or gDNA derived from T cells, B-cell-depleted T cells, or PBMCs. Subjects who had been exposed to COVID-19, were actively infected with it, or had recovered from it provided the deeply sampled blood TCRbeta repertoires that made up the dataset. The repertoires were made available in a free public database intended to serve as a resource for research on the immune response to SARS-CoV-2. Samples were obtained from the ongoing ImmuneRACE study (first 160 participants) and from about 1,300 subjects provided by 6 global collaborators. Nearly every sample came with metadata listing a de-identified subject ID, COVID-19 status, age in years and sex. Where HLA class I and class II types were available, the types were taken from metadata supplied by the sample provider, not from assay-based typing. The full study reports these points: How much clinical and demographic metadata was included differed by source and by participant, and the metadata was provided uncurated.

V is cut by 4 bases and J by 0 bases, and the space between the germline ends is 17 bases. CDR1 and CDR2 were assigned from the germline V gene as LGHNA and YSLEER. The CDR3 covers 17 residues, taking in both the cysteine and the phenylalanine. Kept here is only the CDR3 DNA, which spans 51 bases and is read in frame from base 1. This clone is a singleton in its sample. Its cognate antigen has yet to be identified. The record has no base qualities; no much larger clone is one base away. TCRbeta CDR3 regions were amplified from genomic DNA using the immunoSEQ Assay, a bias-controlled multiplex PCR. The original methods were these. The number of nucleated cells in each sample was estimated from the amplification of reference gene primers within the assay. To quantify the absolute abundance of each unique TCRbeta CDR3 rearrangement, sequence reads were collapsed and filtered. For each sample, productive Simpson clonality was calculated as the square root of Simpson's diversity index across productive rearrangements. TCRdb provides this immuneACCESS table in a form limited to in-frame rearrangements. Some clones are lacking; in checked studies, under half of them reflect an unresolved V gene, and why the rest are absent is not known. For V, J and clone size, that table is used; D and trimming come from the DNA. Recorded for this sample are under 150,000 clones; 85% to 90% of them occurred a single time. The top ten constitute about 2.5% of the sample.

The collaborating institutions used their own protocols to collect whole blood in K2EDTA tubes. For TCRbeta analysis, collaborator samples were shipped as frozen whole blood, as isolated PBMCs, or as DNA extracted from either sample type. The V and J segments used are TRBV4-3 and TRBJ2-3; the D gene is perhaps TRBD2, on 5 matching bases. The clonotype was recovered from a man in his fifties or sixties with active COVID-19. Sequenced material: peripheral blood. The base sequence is TGCGCCAGCAGCCTCGGACTGGCTTGGACTAGCACAGATACGCAGTATTTT. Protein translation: CASSLGLAWTSTDTQYF.